This T cell receptor (beta chain) comes out of a study of cytomegalovirus exposure and HLA in healthy donors (dated by TCRdb to 2016 to 2017). Concerning the study at large: According to an earlier analysis of 550 to 700 of the donors, about 179 million T cells yielded over 100 million unique TCR beta sequences and 276 Gb of sequence data. An early release covering approximately 600 HLA-typed donors comprised approximately 290 gigabases of sequencing data and some 79 million unique TCR sequences. The genetic ancestry cluster associated with self-reported Caucasian donors included roughly 84% of the 398 genotyped donors. The aim of the study was to test whether cataloging public T cell receptors could identify signatures of past pathogen exposure. Using immunosequencing, the study profiled T cell repertoires from 500 to 800 subjects and related those repertoires to cytomegalovirus serostatus. Besides the first cohort of approximately 670 subjects, a separate validation cohort made up of over a hundred different subjects was used. High-throughput TCR immunosequencing, statistical association of individual TCRs with disease status, and machine learning were combined to predict cytomegalovirus infection status. A later analysis re-examined previously published TCR beta repertoires from just over 650 donors and added high-resolution HLA genotyping to investigate patterns of TCR occurrence. Rather than drawing on any new phenotypic data, the later analysis identified candidate immune exposures from TCR beta sequences and the way those sequences occurred across donors. To decide whether each TCR beta V gene segment behaved as functional or pseudogenic, an earlier analysis of nearly 600 of the donors relied on high-throughput TCR beta sequencing. Alongside the repertoire data, information on donor age, sex, ethnicity and CMV serostatus was compiled. Genome-wide SNP genotypes for about 55% of the 666 donors were used in a later genetic analysis, which treated that subset as a discovery cohort. Every discovery cohort repertoire had been produced on one sequencing platform. HLA typing included class I and class II loci at four-digit resolution. The number of donors typed differed by locus, with 629-630 for A, B, C, DRB1 and DQB1, roughly 520 for DQA1, 600 to 610 for DPA1, and approximately 470 for DPB1. Because of strong linkage in the cohort, roughly five DR-DQ haplotypes were treated as single units for association and clustering. On average, over 200,000 unique TCR beta nucleotide sequences were sequenced per donor among several hundred genotyped donors of the cohort, with roughly 19% of those sequences being non-productive.

As to this clone: The target of this receptor is not known. No base qualities exist here, and no much larger clone lies one base off it.

A distance of 19 bases separates the germline ends of V and J, which lose 2 bases and 5 bases respectively. CDR3 length: 16 amino acids, cysteine to phenylalanine. Here the CDR3 DNA is all that survives: 48 bases in frame from base 1. The germline V gene (reference sequence) supplies CDR1 MNHNY and CDR2 SVGAGI. What the study reported, not specific to this receptor: The classifier was reported to diagnose cytomegalovirus status with high specificity and sensitivity in both the original cohort and the validation cohort. Only TCR beta chains were sequenced in this cohort, and the absence of alpha or paired-chain data limited detectable features. A few of the identified cytomegalovirus-associated TCR beta chains were confirmed in vitro to be specific for cytomegalovirus antigens. Because HLA typing was unavailable for some donors at each locus, only the typed subset was used in association tests. In a later analysis, TCR association rates were found to vary across HLA loci, with the most associated TCRs seen for DRB1 alleles and the fewest for HLA-C alleles. An earlier analysis of roughly 570 of the donors showed that most TCR beta V segments appeared in productive rearrangements either about 87% or about 30% of the time, which broadly matched IMGT annotations. Across donors, most TCR sequences were observed very rarely, whereas some public TCRs were present in many individuals. Because the 87-base-pair reads could not distinguish some IMGT-functional V segments, including TRBV6-2 and TRBV6-3, those segments were excluded. Correlated functional status among segregating V segments might reflect linkage disequilibrium, but an unknown experimental factor could not be ruled out. A further reported finding was that TCR beta sequences accurately predicted the HLA-A and HLA-B alleles for most subjects in the first cohort. An association between a missense DCLRE1C variant and V-gene and J-gene trimming of TCR beta chains was found in a later genetic analysis and replicated in an independent cohort. Most CMV-associated TCR beta chains appeared to be HLA-restricted in a later analysis, and the HLA associations seemed to be driven largely by CMV exposure. In a later analysis, HLA-associated TCR beta chains were found to be more clonally expanded and to have lower generation probabilities than equally common non-associated chains. According to a later genetic analysis, donors in an Asian-associated ancestry cluster had fewer N-insertions in productive TCRs than the approximately 650-donor mean. The study gave a list of around 170 TCR beta chains associated with cytomegalovirus. The presence/absence analyses assumed that sequencing depth was roughly uniform across donors, and that assumption may not be true. In a later analysis, several top co-occurrence clusters were reported to appear linked to parvovirus B19, influenza, CMV and Epstein-Barr virus. When HLA alleles, especially DR and DQ, strongly co-occurred, attributing TCR associations to individual alleles was difficult. The sequencing pipeline was judged likely to have produced a cluster of highly shared sequence variants as a technical artifact. The authors suggested that the approach could potentially be generalized to other disease states and immunological phenotypes. A later analysis associated 15,000 or so TCR beta sequences with specific HLA alleles at a false discovery rate of 0.05. Approximately 16 rarely observed V segments, including chromosome 9 orphons, were excluded from the earlier analysis of 550 to 700 of the donors because counts were too low. For the cohort, immune exposure information was limited to CMV serostatus.

To prepare the library, the immunoSEQ multiplex PCR assay was applied. For the multiplex PCR, a mixture combining 60 forward primers for TCR Vbeta segments and 13 reverse primers for TCR Jbeta segments was used. Amplification of the CDR3 region of rearranged TCR beta genes was performed with a multiplex PCR assay on genomic DNA. Amplified TCR beta libraries were sequenced as 87-base-pair reads on the Illumina HiSeq System. Per the original workflow: A later analysis tallied tens of millions of unique TCR beta chains across the approximately 670 repertoires, and some 12 million of those chains were shared by two or more donors. Raw reads were error-corrected and collapsed into unique sequences with a nearest-neighbor algorithm that merged closely related sequences to remove PCR and sequencing errors. V, D and J gene segments were assigned by aligning CDR3 sequences to IMGT reference sequences. For a sequence to be retained, a match of at least six nucleotides to both a V gene segment and a J gene segment was required. Rearrangements were classified as productive when the CDR3 lacked stop codons and remained in frame with V and J, and all other rearrangements were classified as non-productive. CDR3 was defined by IMGT convention, running from the second conserved V-encoded cysteine to the conserved J-encoded phenylalanine. In an earlier analysis of around 540 of the donors, sequences lacking an unambiguous match to a single V gene segment were excluded. An earlier analysis of 450 to 650 of the donors called V segments functional above 56.7% productive rearrangements and segregating when the between-donor standard deviation exceeded 5%. To diagnose cytomegalovirus status from the catalog of TCR beta chain sequences, a statistical classification framework was built. A later analysis assigned V and J genes by comparing TCR nucleotide sequences with IMGT/GENE-DB human TR gene sequences. The TCRdist pipeline was used in a later analysis to assign CDR3 sequences and most-parsimonious VDJ recombination scenarios. A later analysis defined each TCR beta chain by its CDR3 amino acid sequence plus V-gene family, and excluded reads lacking a unique V-gene family. In a later analysis, a few hundred highly shared, low-generation-probability nucleotide sequences were removed to address suspected cross-contamination and a sequencing artifact. In a later analysis, a clonal expansion index for each public chain was calculated from normalized within-repertoire ranks of inferred template counts. Generation probabilities in a later analysis came from a VDJ recombination model fitted to out-of-frame rearrangements, and those results were checked against IGoR. Hypergeometric tests were used in a later analysis to score TCR-TCR, TCR-HLA and TCR-CMV co-occurrence, with a repertoire-size bias correction applied to the TCR pairs. False discovery rates were estimated in a later analysis by permuting HLA or CMV assignments 20 times. In a later analysis, co-occurring TCRs were grouped using DBSCAN, with TCRdist sequence similarity added in when clustering inside HLA-allele-positive subsets. For co-occurrence clustering, repertoires with fewer than 30,000 or more than 120,000 public chains were excluded, along with 4 to 6 repertoires with anomalous nucleotide sharing. What TCRdb holds here is the immuneACCESS table cut down to in-frame rearrangements. Part of the clones is not present; checked against another copy, under half of the missing clones reflect an unresolved V gene, and the others are unexplained. V and J calls and clone size are those listed in that table; D and trimming were worked out from the DNA. Within this sample are under 130,000 clones, with 60% to 80% of them counted one time only. In total, the top ten clones hold 2.5% to 3.5% of the sample.

The cohort comprised 666 healthy bone marrow donors. At the time of sampling, all cohort members were nominally healthy, though unrecorded immune exposures were likely present. The donor was CMV seronegative and was included in the group of 352 seronegative cohort members. Each donor provided a peripheral blood sample, and peripheral blood mononuclear cells were used for TCR beta sequencing. Genomic DNA was extracted from the blood cell samples with the Qiagen DNeasy Blood Extraction Kit. Sequencing used PBMCs. This sequence originates from a man aged 25 to 40 in good health and CMV-seronegative. The chain is made from TRBV6-6 and TRBJ2-7; the D gene is perhaps TRBD2, on 5 matching bases. The DNA sequence is as follows: TGTGCCAGCAGTTACGGAGCAGGACCAGCGGCCCACGAGCAGTACTTC. It translates to CASSYGAGPAAHEQYF.